The rows below give T cell receptor beta chains drawn from one sample of a study of STAT5B mutations in CD4+ large granular lymphocyte leukemia. Using immunoSEQ multiplex PCR, the repertoire was profiled, and TCRdb retains in-frame clones only, with some absent. The table records tens of thousands of clones, 74% of them present only once. The sequencing input was CD4+ T cells from blood buffy coats. The receptors originated from a human donor in good health. Both conserved end residues are part of each CDR3. D genes are given only for firm matches. Clone size is given for some rows only: seen once, a few or many times, or a class if the clone is expanded.

v_gene: TRBV2; j_gene: TRBJ2-7; abundance: few; d_gene: -; CDR3aa: CASSEPGLYEQYF; CDR3nt: TGTGCCAGCAGTGAACCGGGACTCTACGAGCAGTACTTC
v_gene: TRBV5-1; j_gene: TRBJ1-2; abundance: -; d_gene: -; CDR3aa: CASSVDGVNGYTF; CDR3nt: TGCGCCAGCAGCGTCGACGGGGTAAATGGCTACACCTTC
v_gene: TRBV7-9; j_gene: TRBJ2-3; abundance: -; d_gene: -; CDR3aa: CASSLRQGSTDTQYF; CDR3nt: TGTGCCAGCAGCTTACGTCAGGGGAGCACAGATACGCAGTATTTT
v_gene: TRBV7-2; j_gene: TRBJ2-1; abundance: -; d_gene: -; CDR3aa: CASSLARGNEQFF; CDR3nt: TGTGCCAGCAGCTTAGCCCGGGGGAATGAGCAGTTCTTC
v_gene: TRBV6-5; j_gene: TRBJ1-2; abundance: -; d_gene: -; CDR3aa: CASSRGIFYGYTF; CDR3nt: TGTGCCAGCAGCCGTGGGATCTTCTATGGCTACACCTTC
v_gene: TRBV19; j_gene: TRBJ1-5; abundance: few; d_gene: TRBD1; CDR3aa: CASSLNRGQPQHF; CDR3nt: TGTGCCAGTAGTTTGAACAGGGGTCAGCCCCAGCATTTT
v_gene: TRBV19; j_gene: TRBJ1-3; abundance: -; d_gene: -; CDR3aa: CASSTPDSPGNTIYF; CDR3nt: TGTGCCAGTAGTACGCCTGATTCGCCGGGAAACACCATATATTTT
v_gene: TRBV4-1; j_gene: TRBJ1-5; abundance: -; d_gene: -; CDR3aa: CASSQGQYMNQPQHF; CDR3nt: TGCGCCAGCAGCCAAGGGCAATATATGAATCAGCCCCAGCATTTT
v_gene: TRBV19; j_gene: TRBJ2-7; abundance: -; d_gene: TRBD1; CDR3aa: CASSIGQGYEQYF; CDR3nt: TGTGCCAGTAGTATCGGACAGGGCTACGAGCAGTACTTC
v_gene: TRBV4-3; j_gene: TRBJ1-1; abundance: medium-sized; d_gene: -; CDR3aa: CASSQVGVAEAFF; CDR3nt: TGCGCCAGCAGCCAAGTAGGGGTCGCTGAAGCTTTCTTT
v_gene: TRBV4-3; j_gene: TRBJ2-3; abundance: -; d_gene: -; CDR3aa: CASSQGTADTDTQYF; CDR3nt: TGCGCCAGCAGCCAAGGGACCGCGGACACAGATACGCAGTATTTT
v_gene: TRBV5-6; j_gene: TRBJ2-5; abundance: -; d_gene: TRBD1; CDR3aa: CASSFLGQGSETQYF; CDR3nt: TGTGCCAGCAGCTTTCTCGGACAGGGGAGTGAGACCCAGTACTTC
v_gene: TRBV11-2; j_gene: TRBJ2-2; abundance: -; d_gene: -; CDR3aa: CASSLDLVRGRFGELFF; CDR3nt: TGTGCCAGCAGCTTAGATCTTGTCAGGGGAAGGTTTGGGGAGCTGTTTTTT
v_gene: TRBV18; j_gene: TRBJ1-1; abundance: few; d_gene: -; CDR3aa: CASSPGDTEAFF; CDR3nt: TGTGCCAGCTCACCCGGGGACACTGAAGCTTTCTTT
v_gene: TRBV6-1; j_gene: TRBJ2-2; abundance: few; d_gene: -; CDR3aa: CASTPRARLRELFF; CDR3nt: TGTGCCAGCACCCCAAGGGCTAGACTTAGGGAGCTGTTTTTT
v_gene: TRBV19; j_gene: TRBJ1-2; abundance: -; d_gene: TRBD1; CDR3aa: CASGQGNYGYTF; CDR3nt: TGTGCCAGTGGACAGGGAAACTATGGCTACACCTTC
v_gene: TRBV29-1; j_gene: TRBJ1-2; abundance: -; d_gene: -; CDR3aa: CSGATGTNYGYTF; CDR3nt: TGCAGCGGGGCAACGGGGACAAACTATGGCTACACCTTC